This TCR beta chain was recorded in a study of shared clonotypes between healthy human individuals. Each replicate PCR on the sorted subsets used roughly 210 ng DNA (roughly 32,000 T cell genomes). TCRdb keeps only in-frame clones here, not all; method: immunoSEQ multiplex PCR. The sample lists some 1,900,000 clones, approximately 94% occurring once. Study-wide findings and caveats: An expected dependence of interdonor clonotype sharing on sequencing depth was noted. Although depth was large, rarefaction showed that sequencing of the sorted subsets was incomplete.

Concerning this clone itself: Its antigen is unidentified.

It was CD45RO-negative cells, positively selected for CCR7, that made up naive CD8 cells, with terminally differentiated effector memory CD45RA+ cells excluded. Trimming removed 1 base from V and 8 bases from J, with 11 bases in between. CDR3 length equals 13 residues. Germline V gene sequence: CDR1 MGHDK, CDR2 SYGVNS. The clonotype was recovered from a man aged 18 to 30 in good health. V is TRBV25-1 and J is TRBJ1-2; D gene ambiguous. Sequencing was performed on naive CD8+ T cells sorted from blood. CDR3 region: CASSEWREQGYTF. CDR3 DNA sequence: TGTGCCAGCAGTGAATGGAGGGAACAAGGCTACACCTTC.